These 15 T cell receptor beta chains were sequenced from one sample in a study of CD8+CD57+ T cells in acquired aplastic anemia. Genomic DNA templated the TCR beta VDJ and CDR3 profiling. Using its own MiXCR run on the reads, TCRdb lists one record per CDR3 protein. The sample includes a few hundred thousand distinct CDR3 sequences, over 55% of them seen just once. Sequencing used sorted CD4+, CD8+, or CD8+CD57+ T cells (not recorded which) from PBMCs. These receptors originate from a human donor in good health.

Turning to this clonotype: A much larger clonotype is one base distant, so this may be a read error. The J gene is TRBJ1-3, the V gene TRBV13, with D possibly TRBD1 on 6 matching bases. The length of the CDR3 is 15 residues. Germline V gene sequence: CDR1 PRHDT, CDR2 FYEKMQ (reference sequence). In DNA form, the CDR3 reads TGTGCCAGCAGCGTTACGGGGGCTCCTGGAAACATCATATATTTT. It translates to CASSVTGAPGNIIYF.

This clonotype has just one count. The chain joins TRBV7-6 to TRBJ2-1; D tentatively reads TRBD1 or TRBD2 (5 bases each). The germline gives CDR1 SGHVS, CDR2 FNYEAQ. The CDR3 is 16 residues long. Trimming took off 2 bases at V and 3 bases at J, with 14 bases between the two ends. The CDR3 protein is CASSLSPGTVYNEQFF. CDR3 DNA sequence: TGTGCCAGCAGCTTAAGTCCGGGGACCGTCTACAATGAGCAGTTCTTC.

This clonotype was counted many times. This chain links TRBV9 with TRBJ2-3; 10 bases fit TRBD2. This CDR3 is 19 amino acids long. Germline lookup yields CDR1 SGDLS and CDR2 YYNGEE. The junction had 15 bases not matched to a gene; V was cut back by 3 bases and J by 2 bases. The CDR3: CASSERNSTAGGLTDTQYF. DNA of the CDR3: TGTGCCAGCAGCGAACGGAACTCGACAGCGGGGGGGCTCACAGATACGCAGTATTTT.

This clonotype was found many times. The chain employs TRBV25-1 and TRBJ1-2, with a weak D call TRBD1 (5 bases). The CDR3 totals 15 residues. The germline CDR1 and CDR2 sequences are MGHDK and SYGVNS. V was clipped by 1 base and J by 7 bases, with 16 bases between them. This CDR3 is CASSEFSGISSGYTF. Written as DNA, the CDR3 is TGTGCCAGCAGTGAATTCTCAGGGATCTCCAGTGGCTACACCTTC.

The V gene is TRBV20-1, the J gene TRBJ2-5; TRBD1 aligns across 8 bases. This CDR3 is built from 13 residues. Germline CDR1 DFQATT, CDR2 SNEGSKA (reference sequence). V shed 3 bases and J 5 bases; nucleotides not matched to a gene: 5. CDR3 coding DNA: TGCAGTGCTAGGGCCAGGGGGCGGGAGACCCAGTACTTC. It encodes CSARARGRETQYF.

This clonotype occurred many times. V usage is TRBV6-5 and J usage is TRBJ2-5, with D tentatively TRBD1 or TRBD2 (5 bases each). The germline V and J ends were trimmed by 6 bases and 3 bases, with 11 bases remaining between them. Germline V CDR1 and CDR2: MNHEY, SVGAGI. The CDR3 totals 13 residues. The CDR3 bases are TGTGCCAGCAGCTGGGGGTCGAAAGAGACCCAGTACTTC. This sequence encodes CASSWGSKETQYF.

V gene TRBV29-1 combines with J gene TRBJ2-1, with TRBD2 as a possible D gene (5 bases). CDR3 length: 14 residues. Per germline, CDR1 SQVTM and CDR2 ANQGSEA. Trimming pared 5 bases from V and 3 bases from J, leaving 14 bases between. This CDR3 reads CSVTFIGVYNEQFF. CDR3 sequence (DNA): TGCAGCGTTACTTTTATCGGGGTCTACAATGAGCAGTTCTTC.

At least ten counts were recorded for this clonotype. This rearrangement joins TRBV4-3 to TRBJ1-6, with 7 nucleotides matching TRBD1. CDR3 size: 14 residues. The ends lost 4 bases at V and 13 bases at J; junction bases unmatched: 10. Germline-derived CDR1 and CDR2 are LGHNA and YSLEER. The CDR3: CASSPGQPGGPLHF. In nucleotides, the CDR3 is TGCGCCAGCAGCCCGGGACAGCCGGGGGGGCCCCTCCACTTT.

A note on this clonotype: Mismatch with germline at one junction end may stem from a read error. This rearrangement joins TRBV20-1 to TRBJ2-3; the D gene could be TRBD1 or TRBD2 (5 bases each). The CDR3 length is 15 residues. Germline assignment: CDR1 DFQATT and CDR2 SNEGSKA (reference sequence). The CDR3 spells CSPSPGLARTDTQYF. The CDR3, as DNA: TGCAGTCCTAGCCCAGGGCTAGCCCGCACAGATACGCAGTATTTT.

V gene TRBV12-3 or TRBV12-4 combines with J gene TRBJ2-1; the D is unclear. V gave up 3 bases and J gave up 13 bases, with 16 bases separating them. The CDR3 spans 13 residues. CDR3 amino acids: CASSFYRDNVQFF. DNA of the CDR3: TGTGCCAGCAGTTTCTACAGAGACAATGTACAGTTCTTC.

The gene calls are TRBV6-2 or TRBV6-3 and TRBJ1-4; weak D call: TRBD1 (5 bases). The CDR3 covers 16 residues. The V end was cut by 11 bases, the J end by 0 bases, with 19 bases between. Looked up from germline, CDR1 is MNHEY and CDR2 is SVGEGT. The CDR3 sequence: CAAGRIHQATNEKLFF. CDR3 nucleotides: TGTGCCGCAGGGCGAATCCATCAAGCAACTAATGAAAAACTGTTTTTT.

This clonotype was found a few times. This chain uses TRBV30 with TRBJ1-1; D unresolved. V was clipped by 1 base and J by 1 base, with 7 bases between them. The CDR3 extends over 13 amino acids. Germline values: CDR1 GTSNPN, CDR2 SVGIG (reference sequence). CDR3 DNA: TGTGCCTGGAGTGCTGCACAGAACACTGAAGCTTTCTTT. Its protein product is CAWSAAQNTEAFF.

Turning to this clonotype: Because the CDR3 is missing its conserved closing phenylalanine or tryptophan, this is likely a read error. The chain uses TRBV13 and TRBJ2-3; D tentatively reads TRBD1 or TRBD2 (6 bases each). Germline lookup yields CDR1 PRHDT and CDR2 FYEKMQ (reference sequence). CDR3 length equals 17 residues. V lost 0 bases and J lost 2, with 15 bases in between. In DNA form, the CDR3 reads TGTGCCAGCAGCTTAGGAGAGTGGGGGGCCCACACAGATACGCAGTATCTT. Translated: CASSLGEWGAHTDTQYL.

This chain connects TRBV25-1 to TRBJ2-1; D unresolved. With 3 bases removed from V and 3 bases from J, the gap between germline ends came to 12 bases. This CDR3 has 15 amino acids. Germline assignment: CDR1 MGHDK and CDR2 SYGVNS. The CDR3 nucleotides are TGTGCCAGCAGTGAGGTCGCACCAAACTACAATGAGCAGTTCTTC. Protein sequence: CASSEVAPNYNEQFF.

The rearrangement joins TRBV20-1 to TRBJ1-5; D uncertain. This CDR3 is 14 amino acids long. CDR1 and CDR2 from the germline V gene are DFQATT and SNEGSKA (reference sequence). Trimming cost V 6 bases and J 4 bases, with 16 bases left between them. CDR3 sequence: CSATQSKGNQPQHF. For the CDR3, the DNA is TGCAGTGCAACCCAAAGCAAGGGAAATCAGCCCCAGCATTTT.